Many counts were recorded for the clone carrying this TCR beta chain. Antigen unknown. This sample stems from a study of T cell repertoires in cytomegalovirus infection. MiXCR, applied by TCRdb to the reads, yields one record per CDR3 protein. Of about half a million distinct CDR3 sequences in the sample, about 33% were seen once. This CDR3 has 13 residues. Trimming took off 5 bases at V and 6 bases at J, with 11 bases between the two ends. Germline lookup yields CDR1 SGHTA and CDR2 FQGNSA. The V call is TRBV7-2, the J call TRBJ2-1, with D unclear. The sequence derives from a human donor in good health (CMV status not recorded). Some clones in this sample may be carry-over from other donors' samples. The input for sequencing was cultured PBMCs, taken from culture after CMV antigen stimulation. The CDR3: CASSPKFGNEQFF. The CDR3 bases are TGTGCCAGCAGCCCGAAGTTTGGCAATGAGCAGTTCTTC.